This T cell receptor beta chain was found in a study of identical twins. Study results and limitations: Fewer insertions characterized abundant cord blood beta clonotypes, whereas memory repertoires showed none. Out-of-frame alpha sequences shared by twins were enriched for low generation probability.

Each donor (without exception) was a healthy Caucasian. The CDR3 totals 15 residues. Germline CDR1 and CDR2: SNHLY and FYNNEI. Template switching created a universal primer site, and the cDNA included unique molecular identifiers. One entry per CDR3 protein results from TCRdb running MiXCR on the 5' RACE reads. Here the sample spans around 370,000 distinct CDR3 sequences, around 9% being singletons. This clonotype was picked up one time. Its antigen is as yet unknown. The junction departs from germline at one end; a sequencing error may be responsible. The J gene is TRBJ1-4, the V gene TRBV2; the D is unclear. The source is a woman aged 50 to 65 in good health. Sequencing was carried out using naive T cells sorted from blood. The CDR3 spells CAGSSDGATNEKLFF. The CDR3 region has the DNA TGTGCCGGCAGCTCGGACGGAGCAACTAATGAAAAACTGTTTTTT.